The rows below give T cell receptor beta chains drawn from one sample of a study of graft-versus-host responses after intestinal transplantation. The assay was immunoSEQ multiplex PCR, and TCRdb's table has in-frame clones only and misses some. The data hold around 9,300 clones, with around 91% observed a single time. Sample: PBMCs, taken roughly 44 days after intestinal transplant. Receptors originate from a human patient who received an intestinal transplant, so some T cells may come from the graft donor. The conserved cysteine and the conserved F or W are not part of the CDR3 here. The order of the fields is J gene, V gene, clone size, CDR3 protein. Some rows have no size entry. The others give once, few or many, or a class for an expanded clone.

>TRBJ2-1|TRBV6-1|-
ASSEGLAGYNEQF
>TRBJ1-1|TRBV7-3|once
ASSCPVRTGGRPRAF
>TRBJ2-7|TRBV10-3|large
ANSAGGPNYEQY
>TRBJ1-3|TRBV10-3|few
AISADRRSGNTIY
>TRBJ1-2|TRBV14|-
ASSPWTGRGYT
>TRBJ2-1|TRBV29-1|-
SVARDRGDNEQF
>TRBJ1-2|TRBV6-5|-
ASSYFLWGGGYT
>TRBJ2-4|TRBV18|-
ASSPLAGGLAKNIQY
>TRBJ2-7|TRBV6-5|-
ASTYLSGKTYEQY
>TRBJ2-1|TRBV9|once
ASSVGPVSYNEQF
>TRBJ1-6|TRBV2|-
ASTDSRDYNSPLH
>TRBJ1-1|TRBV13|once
ASSFRAGTEAF
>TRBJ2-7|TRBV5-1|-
ASSLGSPYEQY
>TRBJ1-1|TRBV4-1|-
ASSHRPRREEGRIHTEAF
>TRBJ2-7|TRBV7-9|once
ASSSGTSIGQY